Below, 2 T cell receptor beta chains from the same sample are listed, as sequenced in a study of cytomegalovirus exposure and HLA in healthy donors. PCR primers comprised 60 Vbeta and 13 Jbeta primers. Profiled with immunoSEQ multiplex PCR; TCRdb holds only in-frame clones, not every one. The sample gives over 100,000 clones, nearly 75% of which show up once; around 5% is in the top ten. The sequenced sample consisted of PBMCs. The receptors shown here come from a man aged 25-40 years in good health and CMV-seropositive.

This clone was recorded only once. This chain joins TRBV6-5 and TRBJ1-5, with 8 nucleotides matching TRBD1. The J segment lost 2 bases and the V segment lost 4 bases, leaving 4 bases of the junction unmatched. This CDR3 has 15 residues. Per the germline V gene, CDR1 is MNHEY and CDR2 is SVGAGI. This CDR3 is CASSFGQGGNQPQHF. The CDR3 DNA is TGTGCCAGCAGTTTCGGACAGGGAGGCAATCAGCCCCAGCATTTT.

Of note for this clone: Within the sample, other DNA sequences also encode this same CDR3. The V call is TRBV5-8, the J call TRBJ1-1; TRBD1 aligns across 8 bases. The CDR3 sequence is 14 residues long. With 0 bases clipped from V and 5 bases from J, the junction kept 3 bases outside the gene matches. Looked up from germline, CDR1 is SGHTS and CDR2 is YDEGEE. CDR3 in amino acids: CASSLDRGKTEAFF. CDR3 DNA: TGTGCCAGCAGCTTGGACAGGGGGAAAACTGAAGCTTTCTTT.